This TCR beta chain was found in a study of radiotherapy plus CTLA-4 blockade in lung cancer. Assay used: immunoSEQ multiplex PCR; TCRdb lists only in-frame clones, some missing. This table holds tens of thousands of clones, approximately 76% found once. The CDR3 is 15 amino acids. Germline loops: CDR1 MNHEY, CDR2 SVGAGI. Trimming stripped 8 bases from V and 5 bases from J, with 16 bases between. It was focal radiation plus CTLA-4 blockade with ipilimumab that patients with chemo-refractory metastatic non-small-cell lung cancer received. This clonotype originated in a human donor with non-small cell lung cancer who had stable disease on radiotherapy plus ipilimumab. The J gene is TRBJ1-6, the V gene TRBV6-5; TRBD1 might be the D (6 bases). The sequenced sample was peripheral blood, obtained from a patient treated with radiotherapy plus ipilimumab. CDR3 coding DNA: TGTGCCAGCTCTCCTAGGGGGTGGCATAATTCACCCCTCCACTTT. Protein sequence: CASSPRGWHNSPLHF.